This entry lists 22 T cell receptor beta chains sequenced from one sample in a study of blood T cell repertoires in COVID-19. Using immunoSEQ multiplex PCR, the repertoire was profiled, and TCRdb retains in-frame clones only, with some absent. Of around 150,000 clones listed, about nine tenths are singletons. The sequenced sample was peripheral blood. Receptors were obtained from a man in his thirties or forties with COVID-19, enrolled during active disease.

The rearrangement uses TRBV19 and TRBJ1-1; D is perhaps TRBD1 (5 bases). CDR3 length: 15 amino acids. Trimming removed 5 bases from V and 3 bases from J, with 16 bases in between. Per the germline V gene, CDR1 is LNHDA and CDR2 is SQIVND (reference sequence). The DNA of the CDR3 is TGTGCCAGTAGTTTCCAAGGGACGGGAGACACTGAAGCTTTCTTT. Translating it yields CASSFQGTGDTEAFF. The full variable domain, in which reference TRBV19 and TRBJ1-1 provide the parts outside the CDR3, is DGGITQSPKYLFRKEGQNVTLSCEQNLNHDAMYWYRQDPGQGLRLIYYSQIVNDFQKGDIAEGYSVSREKKESFPLTVTSAQKNPTAFYLCASSFQGTGDTEAFFGQGTRLTVV.

This rearrangement joins TRBV6-2 or TRBV6-3 to TRBJ1-2; D possibly corresponds to TRBD1 (5 bases). The CDR3 is made up of 12 amino acids. CDR1 MNHEY and CDR2 SVGEGT come from the germline V gene. V gave up 4 bases and J gave up 7 bases, with 10 bases separating them. The chain's CDR3 is CASSFSGAGYTF. CDR3 in DNA: TGTGCCAGCAGTTTTAGTGGGGCTGGCTACACCTTC.

This clone was detected only a few times. Other DNA sequences from this sample encode an identical CDR3 as well. The chain joins TRBV7-2 to TRBJ2-7; 12 bases are a match to TRBD2. The junction had 7 bases not matched to a gene; V was cut back by 6 bases and J by 4 bases. The CDR3 runs 15 residues. Germline CDR1 SGHTA, CDR2 FQGNSA. CDR3 residues: CASRLTSGSFYEQYF. For the CDR3, the DNA is TGTGCCAGCAGGTTGACTAGCGGGAGTTTTTACGAGCAGTACTTC.

J is TRBJ1-1 and V is TRBV11-2, with D perhaps matching TRBD1 (6 bases). Per germline, CDR1 SGHAT and CDR2 FQNNGV. The CDR3 is 16 residues long. The V gene lost 1 base and the J gene lost 0 bases, with 12 bases spanning the gap. The CDR3 sequence is CASSLVSGDLNTEAFF. The CDR3 region has the DNA TGTGCCAGCAGCTTAGTTTCAGGGGACCTGAACACTGAAGCTTTCTTT.

This chain joins TRBV7-9 and TRBJ2-4; 9 positions match TRBD1. J was trimmed by 6 bases and V by 3 bases; bases with no gene match: 0. Germline CDR1 is SEHNR and CDR2 is FQNEAQ (reference sequence). The CDR3 contains 13 residues. CDR3 in DNA: TGTGCCAGCAGCTTGGGACAGGGAAACATTCAGTACTTC. Protein product: CASSLGQGNIQYF. The full variable domain, its missing parts supplied by reference TRBV7-9 and TRBJ2-4, is DTGVSQNPRHKITKRGQNVTFRCDPISEHNRLYWYRQTLGQGPEFLTYFQNEAQLEKSRLLSDRFSAERPKGSFSTLEIQRTEQGDSAMYLCASSLGQGNIQYFGAGTRLSVL.

This chain uses TRBV9 with TRBJ1-1, with D possibly TRBD1 on 6 matching bases. Germline values: CDR1 SGDLS, CDR2 YYNGEE. Trimming shortened V by 4 bases and J by 4 bases, and 26 bases separated the two germline ends. The length of the CDR3 is 18 residues. The CDR3 bases are TGTGCCAGCAGCCTTAATACTGGGAAGGGGGAAGGAGGCACTGAAGCTTTCTTT. Amino acids: CASSLNTGKGEGGTEAFF. The complete variable domain, with remaining parts taken from reference TRBV9 and TRBJ1-1, reads DSGVTQTPKHLITATGQRVTLRCSPRSGDLSVYWYQQSLDQGLQFLIQYYNGEERAKGNILERFSAQQFPDLHSELNLSSLELGDSALYFCASSLNTGKGEGGTEAFFGQGTRLTVV.

The chain combines TRBV5-1 with TRBJ2-3; no clear D. V dropped 1 base and J dropped 5 bases, with 8 bases sitting between them. CDR3 length: 13 residues. The germline V gene encodes CDR1 SGHRS and CDR2 YFSETQ. The DNA of the CDR3 is TGCGCCAGCAGCTTGCAGCTAGGAGATACGCAGTATTTT. Its translation: CASSLQLGDTQYF.

The CDR3 DNA reads TGTGCCAGCAGCTTACTCGGACAGGGCTACGAGCAGTACTTC. Encoded protein: CASSLLGQGYEQYF. The genes are TRBV7-2 and TRBJ2-7; the match to TRBD1 covers 8 bases. Germline V CDR1 and CDR2: SGHTA, FQGNSA. V shed 2 bases, J shed 3 bases, and the junction held 3 bases outside the gene matches. CDR3 length: 14 amino acids.

This chain joins TRBV19 and TRBJ1-6; 8 bases fit TRBD1. The CDR3 length is 14 residues. Germline V gives CDR1 LNHDA, CDR2 SQIVND (reference sequence). The junction had 4 bases not matched to a gene; V was cut back by 3 bases and J by 9 bases. The CDR3 here is CASSMDRAASPLHF. In nucleotides, the CDR3 is TGTGCCAGTAGTATGGACAGGGCCGCTTCACCCCTCCACTTT. The variable domain in full, completed from reference TRBV19 and TRBJ1-6, reads DGGITQSPKYLFRKEGQNVTLSCEQNLNHDAMYWYRQDPGQGLRLIYYSQIVNDFQKGDIAEGYSVSREKKESFPLTVTSAQKNPTAFYLCASSMDRAASPLHFGNGTRLTVT.

This chain links TRBV6-5 with TRBJ1-1, with D possibly matching TRBD1 (5 bases). Trimming took off 8 bases at V and 0 bases at J, with 10 bases between the two ends. The CDR3 covers 13 residues. Germline assignment: CDR1 MNHEY and CDR2 SVGAGI. CDR3: CASSRGMNTEAFF. CDR3 in DNA: TGTGCCAGCTCCCGGGGGATGAACACTGAAGCTTTCTTT.

The genes are TRBV30 and TRBJ2-1, with D tentatively TRBD2 (6 bases). The V gene's germline CDR1 is GTSNPN and CDR2 SVGIG (reference sequence). This CDR3 is built from 15 residues. The ends were cut back, 1 base at V and 4 bases at J, with 14 bases in the middle. This chain's CDR3 is CAWSEGLLDYNEQFF. The CDR3 coding sequence is TGTGCCTGGAGTGAGGGACTTTTGGATTACAATGAGCAGTTCTTC. The full variable domain, with the rest looked up from reference TRBV30 and TRBJ2-1, is SQTIHQWPATLVQPVGSPLSLECTVEGTSNPNLYWYRQAAGRGLQLLFYSVGIGQISSEVPQNLSASRPQDRQFILSSKKLLLSDSGFYLCAWSEGLLDYNEQFFGPGTRLTVL.

This chain connects TRBV19 to TRBJ1-1; perhaps TRBD1 as D (5 bases). V was trimmed by 0 bases and J by 3 bases, leaving 20 bases between them. The V gene's germline CDR1 is LNHDA and CDR2 SQIVND (reference sequence). The CDR3 totals 18 residues. The CDR3 spells CASSIDAGPRGADTEAFF. CDR3 nucleotides: TGTGCCAGTAGTATAGATGCGGGACCAAGGGGCGCGGACACTGAAGCTTTCTTT. Together with reference TRBV19 and TRBJ1-1, the CDR3 gives the full variable domain: DGGITQSPKYLFRKEGQNVTLSCEQNLNHDAMYWYRQDPGQGLRLIYYSQIVNDFQKGDIAEGYSVSREKKESFPLTVTSAQKNPTAFYLCASSIDAGPRGADTEAFFGQGTRLTVV.

V gene TRBV27 combines with J gene TRBJ1-2; D may be TRBD1 (6 bases). Trimming shortened V by 5 bases and J by 3 bases, and 13 bases separated the two germline ends. The CDR3 runs 14 residues. Germline values: CDR1 MNHEY, CDR2 SMNVEV (reference sequence). As DNA, the CDR3 is TGTGCCAGCAGTACGCGCTACAGGGACTATGGCTACACCTTC. It codes for CASSTRYRDYGYTF.

This clone showed up just a few times. The rearrangement joins TRBV29-1 to TRBJ1-2; 7 nucleotides agree with TRBD1. CDR3 size: 14 residues. With 8 bases clipped from V and 2 bases from J, the junction kept 11 bases outside the gene matches. The V gene's germline CDR1 is SQVTM and CDR2 ANQGSEA. CDR3 nucleotide sequence: TGCAGCATAGACGACAGGGAGACGAACTATGGCTACACCTTC. Translation gives CSIDDRETNYGYTF.

The V gene is TRBV5-1, the J gene TRBJ2-7; a weak D match, TRBD1 (6 bases). V dropped 0 bases and J dropped 0 bases, with 10 bases sitting between them. The CDR3 contains 15 residues. Germline CDR1 reads SGHRS; CDR2 reads YFSETQ. The DNA for the CDR3 is TGCGCCAGCAGCTTGGGACAGGCGCTCTCCTACGAGCAGTACTTC. It translates to CASSLGQALSYEQYF.

The rearrangement links TRBV5-8 to TRBJ2-5; 7 bases are shared with TRBD1. CDR3 length equals 15 residues. From germline, CDR1 is SGHTS and CDR2 YDEGEE. V dropped 2 bases and J dropped 0; count of bases not matched to a gene: 4. The CDR3 sequence: CASSFDRAYQETQYF. CDR3 nucleotides: TGTGCCAGCAGCTTTGACAGGGCGTACCAAGAGACCCAGTACTTC. Full variable domain (remainder filled in from reference TRBV5-8 and TRBJ2-5): EAGVTQSPTHLIKTRGQQATLRCSPISGHTSVYWYQQALGLGLQFLLWYDEGEERNRGNFPPRFSGRQFPNYSSELNVNALELEDSALYLCASSFDRAYQETQYFGPGTRLLVL.

This clone was counted only a few times. The chain recombines TRBV6-6 with TRBJ2-5; 14 positions agree with TRBD2. Germline V lookup: CDR1 MNHNY, CDR2 SVGAGI (reference sequence). Unmatched junction bases numbered 10, after V lost 5 bases and J lost 2 bases. The length of the CDR3 is 18 residues. In DNA, the CDR3 is TGTGCCAGCAGTCAGGGACTAGCGGGAGTAGGATGGCAAGAGACCCAGTACTTC. It yields the protein CASSQGLAGVGWQETQYF.

In its sample, this clone ranks as medium-sized. The chain is built from TRBV30 and TRBJ1-6, with a tentative D call TRBD1 (5 bases). Germline loops: CDR1 GTSNPN, CDR2 SVGIG (reference sequence). Trimming removed 4 bases at V and 5 bases at J, with 12 bases between. The CDR3 is 14 amino acids. The CDR3 bases are TGTGCCTGGACGCACGGGGGGAATAATTCACCCCTCCACTTT. Amino acid sequence: CAWTHGGNNSPLHF.

This chain joins TRBV7-3 and TRBJ2-3, with D perhaps TRBD1 (7 bases). The CDR3 is made up of 14 amino acids. The germline V gene encodes CDR1 SGHTA and CDR2 FQGTGA. The V gene lost 3 bases and the J gene lost 5 bases, with 12 bases spanning the gap. The CDR3 sequence: CASSFGGGIDTQYF. CDR3 bases: TGTGCCAGCAGCTTCGGAGGGGGCATAGATACGCAGTATTTT. Full variable domain (outside the CDR3, taken from reference TRBV7-3 and TRBJ2-3): GAGVSQTPSNKVTEKGKYVELRCDPISGHTALYWYRQSLGQGPEFLIYFQGTGAADDSGLPNDRFFAVRPEGSVSTLKIQRTERGDSAVYLCASSFGGGIDTQYFGPGTRLTVL.

The chain uses TRBV5-1 and TRBJ2-7; TRBD1 is a possible D gene (5 bases). Trimming took 5 bases from V and 6 from J, leaving 9 bases between them. The germline CDR1 and CDR2 sequences are SGHRS and YFSETQ. The CDR3 is 11 residues long. CDR3 sequence reads: CASSGQGEQYF. The CDR3 coding sequence is TGCGCCAGCAGTGGGCAGGGCGAGCAGTACTTC.

V usage is TRBV3-1 (or the pseudogene TRBV3-2) and J usage is TRBJ1-1, with no clear D. This CDR3 spans 13 amino acids. The germline V and J ends were trimmed by 3 bases and 3 bases, with 8 bases remaining between them. Germline CDR1 LGHDT, CDR2 YNNKEL (reference sequence). The CDR3: CASSHRDYTEAFF. CDR3 coding DNA: TGTGCCAGCAGCCACCGGGATTACACTGAAGCTTTCTTT.

The DNA of the CDR3 is TGTGCCAGCAGTCGTAACAGATACGAGCAGTACTTC. Translated, it gives CASSRNRYEQYF. V is TRBV6-2 or TRBV6-3 and J is TRBJ2-7, with D hard to call. Trimming took off 5 bases at V and 4 bases at J, with 9 bases between the two ends. The CDR3 extends over 12 amino acids. Germline V CDR1 and CDR2: MNHEY, SVGEGT.